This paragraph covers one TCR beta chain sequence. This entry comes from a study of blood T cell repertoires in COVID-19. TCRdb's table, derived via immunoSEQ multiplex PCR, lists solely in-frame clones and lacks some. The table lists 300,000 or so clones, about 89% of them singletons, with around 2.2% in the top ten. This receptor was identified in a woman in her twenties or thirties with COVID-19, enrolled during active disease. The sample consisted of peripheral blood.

The CDR3 DNA reads TGTGCCAGCAGCTTACCGGGTATCCCTGGAAACACCATATATTTT. As protein: CASSLPGIPGNTIYF. This sequence joins TRBV7-9 and TRBJ1-3; the D is unclear. Trimming cost V 2 bases and J 2 bases, with 10 bases left between them. The CDR3 is 15 amino acids. Germline V gene data show CDR1 as SEHNR and CDR2 as FQNEAQ (reference sequence).